The 25 T cell receptor beta chains listed next were all sequenced from one sample in a study of T cell responses to AZD1222 COVID-19 vaccine (dated by TCRdb to the early 2020s). The library was produced with the immunoSEQ multiplex PCR assay. This immuneACCESS table, as held by TCRdb, lists in-frame sequences with V and J called but not all clones. Of the missing ones, under half trace to an unresolved V gene in checked studies; the others have no known cause. The sample yields 150,000 to 180,000 clones; about 90% were counted once. The top ten constitute approximately 9% of the sample. This specimen's time point label, per the study, means: about 28 days (+/-7) after the second vaccine dose. Sequenced material: peripheral blood, taken 28 days after the second AZD1222 dose. Receptors were obtained from an adult who received the AZD1222 COVID-19 vaccine.

This rearrangement joins TRBV4-3 to TRBJ2-2; TRBD1 matches at 10 bases. The CDR3 is 14 amino acids. Germline V gives CDR1 LGHNA, CDR2 YSLEER. The ends lost 3 bases at V and 6 bases at J; junction bases unmatched: 1. The CDR3 sequence is CASSHGTGAGELFF. CDR3 DNA sequence: TGCGCCAGCAGCCATGGGACAGGGGCCGGGGAGCTGTTTTTT.

Notes on this clone: Within the sample, other DNA sequences also encode this same CDR3. The chain joins TRBV6-2 or TRBV6-3 to TRBJ2-1; D is unresolved. Germline V gives CDR1 MNHEY, CDR2 SVGEGT. The germline V and J ends were trimmed by 2 bases and 0 bases, with 8 bases remaining between them. The CDR3 consists of 15 residues. DNA of the CDR3: TGTGCCAGCAGTTACGCCGGAAGCTCCTACAATGAGCAGTTCTTC. This encodes CASSYAGSSYNEQFF.

This sequence joins TRBV7-2 and TRBJ2-5; 10 positions agree with TRBD2. With V trimmed by 0 bases and J by 1 base, 5 bases remained unmatched. CDR3 size: 17 residues. Germline values: CDR1 SGHTA, CDR2 FQGNSA. CDR3 nucleotides: TGTGCCAGCAGCTTAGCGGCTAGCGGGGGAGGCCAAGAGACCCAGTACTTC. Residues: CASSLAASGGGQETQYF. The variable domain in full, completed from reference TRBV7-2 and TRBJ2-5, reads GAGVSQSPSNKVTEKGKDVELRCDPISGHTALYWYRQSLGQGLEFLIYFQGNSAPDKSGLPSDRFSAERTGGSVSTLTIQRTQQEDSAVYLCASSLAASGGGQETQYFGPGTRLLVL.

The J gene is TRBJ2-2, the V gene TRBV4-3; D perhaps matches TRBD2 (5 bases). Deletions cut 2 bases from V and 2 bases from J, with 9 bases between. Germline V gene data show CDR1 as LGHNA and CDR2 as YSLEER. This CDR3 has 15 amino acids. The CDR3 is CASSQPGGNTGELFF. CDR3 nucleotides: TGCGCCAGCAGCCAACCAGGAGGAAACACCGGGGAGCTGTTTTTT.

The rearrangement joins TRBV6-2 or TRBV6-3 to TRBJ1-2; 8 bases agree with TRBD1. Trimming at V came to 4 bases and at J to 6 bases, leaving 10 bases not matched to a gene. The germline gives CDR1 MNHEY, CDR2 SVGEGT. The CDR3 is made up of 15 amino acids. The CDR3 DNA reads TGTGCCAGCAGTTTCCTAGCGACAGGGGTGGATGGCTACACCTTC. Its translation is CASSFLATGVDGYTF.

The chain employs TRBV9 and TRBJ2-1; TRBD2 matches at 11 bases. J was trimmed by 6 bases and V by 4 bases; bases with no gene match: 9. Germline V gene sequence: CDR1 SGDLS, CDR2 YYNGEE. This CDR3 spans 16 amino acids. The CDR3 bases are TGTGCCAGCAGCTTACCCGGGACTAGCGGACGCAATGAGCAGTTCTTC. Its translation: CASSLPGTSGRNEQFF.

The chain has TRBV28 and TRBJ2-1; tentatively, D is TRBD2 (6 bases). V dropped 1 base and J dropped 1 base, with 8 bases sitting between them. The germline CDR1 and CDR2 sequences are MDHEN and SYDVKM. The CDR3 sequence is 15 residues long. The CDR3 loop reads CASSLSTSSYNEQFF. The CDR3 region has the DNA TGTGCCAGCAGTTTATCGACTAGTTCCTACAATGAGCAGTTCTTC.

This clone has only a few counts. The chain carries TRBV19 and TRBJ2-7, with 12 bases that match TRBD2. Germline V gene lookup returns CDR1 LNHDA and CDR2 SQIVND (reference sequence). The CDR3 runs to 15 residues. Unmatched junction bases numbered 2, after V lost 0 bases and J lost 5 bases. Here the CDR3 reads CASSIDWTSGNEQYF. Here the CDR3 DNA reads TGTGCCAGTAGTATAGATTGGACTAGCGGGAACGAGCAGTACTTC. Using reference TRBV19 and TRBJ2-7 for the parts outside the CDR3, the full variable domain is DGGITQSPKYLFRKEGQNVTLSCEQNLNHDAMYWYRQDPGQGLRLIYYSQIVNDFQKGDIAEGYSVSREKKESFPLTVTSAQKNPTAFYLCASSIDWTSGNEQYFGPGTRLTVT.

This chain uses TRBV10-3 with TRBJ1-4; the D gene is possibly TRBD1 (6 bases). The germline V and J ends were trimmed by 3 bases and 8 bases, with 13 bases remaining between them. This CDR3 has 14 residues. Germline V gene sequence: CDR1 ENHRY, CDR2 SYGVKD. The CDR3 nucleotides are TGTGCCATCAGTGAAGACAGGACCGGCGAAAAACTGTTTTTT. Its protein product is CAISEDRTGEKLFF.

The chain combines TRBV28 with TRBJ1-5, with D possibly being TRBD1 (5 bases). Germline CDR1 is MDHEN and CDR2 is SYDVKM. There are 15 residues in the CDR3. Trimming pared 9 bases from V and 0 bases from J, leaving 15 bases between. The CDR3: CASFTGPYSNQPQHF. In DNA, the CDR3 is TGTGCCAGTTTTACAGGTCCTTATAGCAATCAGCCCCAGCATTTT.

As DNA, the CDR3 is TGTGCCAGCAGTTTACAGGGTCCCGGGGAGCTGTTTTTT. Encoded protein: CASSLQGPGELFF. This chain joins TRBV12-3 or TRBV12-4 and TRBJ2-2; D might be TRBD1 (5 bases). This CDR3 comprises 13 residues. V shed 2 bases and J shed 6 bases, with 7 bases lying between them.

The chain carries TRBV5-4 and TRBJ2-5; D is tentatively TRBD1 or TRBD2 (5 bases each). The germline V gene has CDR1 SGHNT and CDR2 YYREEE (reference sequence). This CDR3 spans 16 amino acids. V was pared by 1 base and J by 2 bases, with 15 bases between. The CDR3 loop reads CASSLLRGAQQETQYF. CDR3 DNA sequence: TGTGCCAGCAGCTTGTTACGAGGGGCGCAACAAGAGACCCAGTACTTC.

V is TRBV5-4 and J is TRBJ1-1; D call uncertain. Trimming took off 6 bases at V and 1 base at J, with 19 bases between the two ends. The CDR3 consists of 16 residues. The V gene's germline CDR1 is SGHNT and CDR2 YYREEE (reference sequence). The CDR3 loop reads CASTTWVGSGNTEAFF. In DNA form, the CDR3 reads TGTGCCAGCACCACTTGGGTAGGGTCCGGGAACACTGAAGCTTTCTTT. Filled out from reference TRBV5-4 and TRBJ1-1, the complete variable domain reads ETGVTQSPTHLIKTRGQQVTLRCSSQSGHNTVSWYQQALGQGPQFIFQYYREEENGRGNFPPRFSGLQFPNYSSELNVNALELDDSALYLCASTTWVGSGNTEAFFGQGTRLTVV.

The chain has TRBV12-2 and TRBJ2-1; the tabulated D call, TRBD1, remains unverified against the DNA. TRBV12-2 is a pseudogene segment. The CDR3 loop spans 12 amino acids. The DNA for the CDR3 is TGTGCAAGTCGCTTAGGGCCCAATGAGCAGTTCTTC. This codes for CASRLGPNEQFF.

This chain links TRBV5-5 with TRBJ2-7, with TRBD2 matching 9 bases. Germline loops: CDR1 SGHKS, CDR2 YYEKEE (reference sequence). CDR3 length: 15 residues. J gave up 3 bases and V 0 bases, and 4 bases lay outside the gene matches. The CDR3 sequence is CASSLVLAGVYEQYF. The CDR3 DNA reads TGTGCCAGCAGCTTGGTGTTAGCGGGAGTCTACGAGCAGTACTTC.

This rearrangement joins TRBV10-3 to TRBJ1-5; TRBD1 agrees at 7 bases. Germline values: CDR1 ENHRY, CDR2 SYGVKD. The CDR3 totals 16 residues. The V and J ends lost 4 bases and 0 bases, in that order; junction bases with no gene match: 6. This CDR3 reads CAISGRDRDSNQPQHF. CDR3 bases: TGTGCCATCAGTGGCCGGGACAGAGATAGCAATCAGCCCCAGCATTTT.

The V and J genes are TRBV10-3 and TRBJ2-2; D assignment may be TRBD1 or TRBD2 (5 bases each). This CDR3 has 15 residues. The germline CDR1 and CDR2 sequences are ENHRY and SYGVKD. Trimming took 4 bases from V and 7 from J, leaving 16 bases between them. Here the CDR3 DNA reads TGTGCCATCAGTGGCACGGGGTCCACAGGCGGGGAGCTGTTTTTT. The encoded protein is CAISGTGSTGGELFF.

The chain has TRBV6-2 or TRBV6-3 and TRBJ2-4, with 12 nucleotides matching TRBD2. The V and J ends lost 4 bases and 9 bases, in that order; junction bases with no gene match: 7. Germline V gene data show CDR1 as MNHEY and CDR2 as SVGEGT. The CDR3 length is 15 residues. The CDR3 region is CASSSGLAGRIIQYF. The CDR3 DNA is TGTGCCAGCAGTTCCGGACTAGCGGGAAGGATCATTCAGTACTTC.

The chain links TRBV5-4 to TRBJ2-4; TRBD2 might be the D (5 bases). The CDR3 runs 15 residues. V shed 4 bases and J shed 5 bases, with 16 bases lying between them. The germline CDR1 and CDR2 sequences are SGHNT and YYREEE (reference sequence). CDR3 in DNA: TGTGCCAGCAGCCCGGTCGGGCCGCGGGAAAACATTCAGTACTTC. It codes for CASSPVGPRENIQYF.

About this clone: The junction differs from germline at one of its ends, possibly a read error. The J gene is TRBJ2-1, the V gene TRBV3-1 (or the pseudogene TRBV3-2); D perhaps matches TRBD2 (5 bases). The CDR3 covers 13 residues. Germline CDR1 is LGHDT and CDR2 is YNNKEL (reference sequence). The CDR3 bases are TGTGCCAGCAGCCAAGACTTTGCGGGTGAGGAGTTCTTC. Translated: CASSQDFAGEEFF.

The chain combines TRBV7-3 with TRBJ2-6, with D possibly called TRBD1 or TRBD2 (5 bases each). The ends were cut back, 4 bases at V and 4 bases at J, with 11 bases in the middle. The CDR3 spans 15 residues. The germline gives CDR1 SGHTA, CDR2 FQGTGA. CDR3 DNA sequence: TGTGCCAGCAGCTGGGACGGCGGCGGGGCCAACGTCCTGACTTTC. This gives the protein CASSWDGGGANVLTF.

This clone was detected once. The V call is TRBV20-1, the J call TRBJ2-6; D possibly corresponds to TRBD1 (6 bases). CDR1 and CDR2 from the germline V gene are DFQATT and SNEGSKA (reference sequence). The CDR3 runs 17 residues. The germline V and J ends were trimmed by 3 bases and 0 bases, with 15 bases remaining between them. CDR3 sequence: CSASRATGVSGANVLTF. In DNA, the CDR3 is TGCAGTGCTAGTAGAGCGACAGGAGTCTCTGGGGCCAACGTCCTGACTTTC.

As regards this clone: Different DNA sequences within this sample yield the same CDR3. CDR3 amino acids: CASSPPGTGGHEQYF. The DNA of the CDR3 is TGTGCCAGCAGTCCCCCCGGGACAGGGGGCCACGAGCAGTACTTC. This rearrangement joins TRBV28 to TRBJ2-7; TRBD1 aligns across 12 bases. This CDR3 contains 15 residues. V trimming: 5 bases; J trimming: 5 bases; junction bases outside the gene matches: 7. In germline, CDR1 is MDHEN, CDR2 SYDVKM.

This rearrangement joins TRBV18 to TRBJ2-7; 11 nucleotides align to TRBD1. Germline CDR1 KGHSH, CDR2 LQKENI. The CDR3 covers 17 residues. After removal of 2 bases from V and 6 bases from J, the junction contained 12 bases not matched to a gene. As DNA, the CDR3 is TGTGCCAGCTCACCAATGGGACAGGGGGTCCATTTTAGCGAGCAGTACTTC. This encodes CASSPMGQGVHFSEQYF.

The chain is built from TRBV3-1 (or the pseudogene TRBV3-2) and TRBJ1-2, with 7 positions matching TRBD1. The germline CDR1 and CDR2 sequences are LGHDT and YNNKEL (reference sequence). The ends lost 4 bases at V and 3 bases at J; junction bases unmatched: 8. The CDR3 length is 15 residues. CDR3 bases: TGTGCCAGCAGCCTGGTCTCCGACAGGGACTATGGCTACACCTTC. This translates into CASSLVSDRDYGYTF.